Given below is one TCR beta chain in context. The antigen is undetermined. This sample is part of a study of response to subunit inactivated influenza vaccine. Notes on the study in general: It was suggested by the authors that few new T cells are recruited by each seasonal influenza vaccination.

The germline CDR1 and CDR2 sequences are ENHRY and SYGVKD. The CDR3 is made up of 15 amino acids. V lost 2 bases, J lost 5 bases, and 5 bases stayed unmatched. TCRdb reprocessed the RT-PCR reads with MiXCR, giving one entry per CDR3 protein. The data show a few hundred thousand distinct CDR3 sequences, 20% to 25% seen once. The sequence derives from a man in his fifties or sixties who received an inactivated influenza vaccine. The chain uses TRBV10-3 and TRBJ2-5; 10 bases match TRBD1. The sequencing here drew on PBMCs from blood, taken approximately 20 months after vaccination. CDR3 nucleotide sequence: TGTGCCATCAGTGAGCGGGACAGGGGAGGGGAGACCCAGTACTTC. This codes for CAISERDRGGETQYF.